This TCR beta chain was recovered during a study of blood T cell repertoires in COVID-19. Overall study: Sample material is recorded as cDNA or gDNA derived from T cells, B-cell-depleted T cells, or PBMCs.

V gave up 9 bases and J gave up 2 bases; unmatched junction bases: 13. Germline loops: CDR1 LNHDA, CDR2 SQIVND (reference sequence). The CDR3 runs to 15 residues. Method: immunoSEQ multiplex PCR; TCRdb's copy keeps in-frame clones and lacks some. The data contain approximately 290,000 clones, about 91% of them singletons. The table lists this clone with a count of one. Sequenced material: peripheral blood. The rearrangement uses TRBV19 and TRBJ2-7, with TRBD2 identical over 7 bases. The TCR originated in a woman aged 60-75 years with acute or convalescent COVID-19. The CDR3 coding sequence is TGTGCCAGCCAACCCTCCTCTAGCGGAGCCTACGAGCAGTACTTC. It translates to CASQPSSSGAYEQYF.